The 3 T cell receptor beta chains below all came from one sample that was sequenced in a study of blood T cell repertoires in COVID-19. Sequencing was performed with immunoSEQ multiplex PCR; in TCRdb, only in-frame clones are kept and a portion is missing. The sample carries more than 300,000 clones, roughly 90% recorded once. The sample taken for sequencing was peripheral blood. These receptors originate from a woman aged 25 to 39 with COVID-19, enrolled during active disease.

The rearrangement joins TRBV2 to TRBJ2-5, with D possibly matching TRBD2 (5 bases). From germline, CDR1 is SNHLY and CDR2 FYNNEI. V was pared by 1 base and J by 8 bases, with 11 bases between. This CDR3 spans 13 amino acids. The chain's CDR3 is CASSEVVGETQYF. In DNA, the CDR3 is TGTGCCAGCAGTGAAGTAGTCGGGGAAACCCAGTACTTC.

This rearrangement joins TRBV10-3 to TRBJ1-3; unclear D gene. Trimming removed 6 bases from V and 4 bases from J, with 7 bases in between. This CDR3 region has 12 residues. Germline V lookup: CDR1 ENHRY, CDR2 SYGVKD. CDR3 sequence (DNA): TGTGCCATCAGCCCTCGGGGAAACACCATATATTTT. Protein product: CAISPRGNTIYF.

The genes are TRBV2 and TRBJ1-4; no firm D call. Germline V gene lookup returns CDR1 SNHLY and CDR2 FYNNEI. Trimming stripped 1 base from V and 13 bases from J, with 7 bases between. The CDR3 is 11 amino acids. The CDR3 nucleotides read TGTGCCAGCAGTGAAGTTGGCAGACTGTTTTTT. Encoded protein: CASSEVGRLFF.